This T cell receptor beta chain was sequenced for a study of T cells in Graves' hyperthyroidism and ophthalmopathy. Findings of the study overall: Blood held most thyroid clonotypes expanded above 0.001 frequency.

Amplified TCR beta CDR3 regions came from RNA transcripts. HTBI primers were the set used in a first-round RT-PCR of the TCR CDR3. In TCRdb, the multiplex PCR reads were re-called with MiXCR into one record per CDR3 protein. The sample consists of about 290,000 distinct CDR3 sequences, over 15% of them appearing once. This CDR3 region has 15 residues. From germline, CDR1 is DFQATT and CDR2 SNEGSKA (reference sequence). Trimming pared 1 base from V and 3 bases from J, leaving 16 bases between. Ophthalmopathy in the patients scored at least 3 on Clinical Activity Score and at least 4 on NOSPECS grade, lasting under 3 months. Each diagnosis drew on symptoms, thyroxine, TRAb, thyroid ultrasound and orbital computed tomography findings. In this sample, this clonotype turned up many times. Its target is not known.

This clonotype was sampled from a woman aged 55-75 years with Graves' ophthalmopathy. The V and J genes are TRBV20-1 and TRBJ2-7, with TRBD1 as a possible D gene (6 bases). The sample taken for sequencing was blood. This CDR3 is CSARVLETGSYEQYF. The CDR3 nucleotides are TGCAGTGCTAGAGTTCTTGAGACAGGAAGCTACGAGCAGTACTTC.